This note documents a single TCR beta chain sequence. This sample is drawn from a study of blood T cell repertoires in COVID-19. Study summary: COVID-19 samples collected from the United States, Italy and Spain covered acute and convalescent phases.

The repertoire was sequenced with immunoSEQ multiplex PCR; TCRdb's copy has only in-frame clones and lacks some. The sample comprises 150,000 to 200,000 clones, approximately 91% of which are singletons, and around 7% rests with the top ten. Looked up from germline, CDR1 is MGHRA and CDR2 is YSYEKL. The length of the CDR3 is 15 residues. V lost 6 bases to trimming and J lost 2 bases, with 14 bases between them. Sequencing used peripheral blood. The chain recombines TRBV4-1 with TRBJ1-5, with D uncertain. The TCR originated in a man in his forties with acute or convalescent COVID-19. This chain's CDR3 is CASSPPRSGNQPQHF. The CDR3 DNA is TGCGCCAGCAGTCCCCCCAGGTCCGGCAATCAGCCCCAGCATTTT.